This passage covers 30 T cell receptor beta chains from one sample sequenced in a study of T cell changes during pregnancy in multiple sclerosis. Assay used: immunoSEQ multiplex PCR; TCRdb lists only in-frame clones, some missing. In the table there are about 80,000 clones, just over 90% of which are singletons. The sequencing used peripheral blood, collected before pregnancy. Every receptor here comes from a female donor with multiple sclerosis, enrolled in a pregnancy study.

This clone was found a few times. The rearrangement links TRBV6-1 to TRBJ1-4; a possible D gene is TRBD1 (5 bases). The CDR3 runs 13 residues. Germline V lookup: CDR1 MNHNS, CDR2 SASEGT. V lost 8 bases to trimming and J lost 8 bases, with 15 bases between them. The CDR3, as DNA: TGTGCCAGCCATCATCGGGACTCCGAAAAACTGTTTTTT. It codes for CASHHRDSEKLFF.

This chain links TRBV6-5 with TRBJ1-3; 7 bases align to TRBD1. The CDR3 is made up of 16 amino acids. CDR1 and CDR2 from the germline V gene are MNHEY and SVGAGI. The ends lost 2 bases at V and 3 bases at J; junction bases unmatched: 7. In nucleotides, the CDR3 is TGTGCCAGCAGTTACGGTCAGGGGGGCGGTGGAAACACCATATATTTT. Translating it yields CASSYGQGGGGNTIYF.

Comment on this clone: An end of the junction does not agree with germline; a read error may underlie this. The J gene is TRBJ1-3, the V gene TRBV28, with D possibly matching TRBD1 (5 bases). Germline CDR1 and CDR2: MDHEN and SYDVKM. The CDR3 consists of 11 residues. CDR3 loop: CASSPGTTYDF. The CDR3, as DNA: TGTGCCAGCAGTCCCGGGACTACTTACGATTTT. The variable domain in full, with the rest retrieved from reference TRBV28 and TRBJ1-3, is DVKVTQSSRYLVKRTGEKVFLECVQDMDHENMFWYRQDPGLGLRLIYFSYDVKMKEKGDIPEGYSVSREKKERFSLILESASTNQTSMYLCASSPGTTYDFGEGSWLTVV.

V usage is TRBV5-1 and J usage is TRBJ2-7; 10 positions match TRBD2. Germline trimming cut 1 base from V and 3 bases from J; bases unmatched to any gene: 1. The CDR3 runs to 14 residues. Germline V gene data show CDR1 as SGHRS and CDR2 as YFSETQ. The CDR3 region has the DNA TGCGCCAGCAGCTTGACTAGCGGGAACTACGAGCAGTACTTC. Encoded protein: CASSLTSGNYEQYF.

This chain joins TRBV29-1 and TRBJ1-2; 11 bases match TRBD1. The germline V gene has CDR1 SQVTM and CDR2 ANQGSEA. The V and J ends lost 4 bases and 9 bases, in that order; junction bases with no gene match: 10. This CDR3 has 14 residues. The chain's CDR3 is CSVVRTGGDASYTF. CDR3 bases: TGCAGCGTTGTAAGGACAGGGGGCGACGCCAGCTACACCTTC.

The genes are TRBV5-1 and TRBJ2-1, with 7 positions matching TRBD2. V shed 3 bases, J shed 0 bases, and the junction held 9 bases outside the gene matches. This CDR3 has 17 amino acids. Germline V gene lookup returns CDR1 SGHRS and CDR2 YFSETQ. The CDR3 DNA reads as TGCGCCAGCAGCTCCACGACTAGCATGGGCTCCTACAATGAGCAGTTCTTC. Its protein is CASSSTTSMGSYNEQFF.

The chain joins TRBV6-1 to TRBJ2-5, with D unclear. The V end was cut by 6 bases, the J end by 7 bases, with 9 bases between. The germline V gene encodes CDR1 MNHNS and CDR2 SASEGT. The CDR3 has 11 amino acids. The CDR3 region is CASRVPGTQYF. The CDR3 bases are TGTGCCAGCAGAGTACCGGGGACCCAGTACTTC.

The chain joins TRBV6-1 to TRBJ2-1; 7 bases agree with TRBD2. Germline values: CDR1 MNHNS, CDR2 SASEGT. V was clipped by 3 bases and J by 5 bases; unmatched bases: 7. The CDR3 runs 15 residues. CDR3 sequence: CASSERREYHNEQFF. The CDR3 nucleotides are TGTGCCAGCAGTGAGCGGCGGGAGTACCACAATGAGCAGTTCTTC.

The V and J genes are TRBV6-5 and TRBJ2-7; the D gene is possibly TRBD1 (5 bases). V was shortened by 3 bases and J by 2 bases, with 11 bases between the two germline ends. Per germline, CDR1 MNHEY and CDR2 SVGAGI. The CDR3 consists of 14 residues. CDR3 sequence: CASSYIRGTYEQYF. In DNA, the CDR3 is TGTGCCAGCAGTTATATAAGGGGAACCTACGAGCAGTACTTC.

This clone was counted once. The chain has TRBV18 and TRBJ2-7; 13 bases align to TRBD2. Looked up from germline, CDR1 is KGHSH and CDR2 is LQKENI. CDR3 length: 16 amino acids. Trimming removed 1 base from V and 0 bases from J; junction bases left unmatched: 0. The CDR3 here is CASSPRTSGSSYEQYF. Written as DNA, the CDR3 is TGTGCCAGCTCACCACGGACTAGCGGGAGCTCCTACGAGCAGTACTTC.

DNA for the CDR3: TGTGCCAGCAGTCCTGTACAGGGGACCTATGAAAAACTGTTTTTT. Amino acid sequence: CASSPVQGTYEKLFF. The J gene is TRBJ1-4, the V gene TRBV28, with 7 bases lining up with TRBD1. J was trimmed by 6 bases and V by 5 bases; bases with no gene match: 9. The CDR3 totals 15 residues. Germline CDR1 and CDR2: MDHEN and SYDVKM.

As concerns this clone: A junction boundary mismatches the germline segment, possibly from a read error. The rearrangement links TRBV29-1 to TRBJ2-7, with 7 bases aligning to TRBD1. CDR3 length: 13 residues. Germline V gene sequence: CDR1 SQVTM, CDR2 ANQGSEA. The CDR3 DNA reads as TGCAGCGTAAACACTCCCCGGGACAGCAGTTTGCACTTC. Amino acids: CSVNTPRDSSLHF.

The rearrangement joins TRBV2 to TRBJ2-3, with 7 bases aligning to TRBD2. This CDR3 region has 14 residues. In germline, CDR1 is SNHLY, CDR2 FYNNEI. V gave up 2 bases and J gave up 2 bases; unmatched junction bases: 1. The CDR3 reads CASSESGATDTQYF. CDR3 nucleotides: TGTGCCAGCAGTGAAAGCGGGGCCACAGATACGCAGTATTTT. Based on the CDR3 plus reference TRBV2 and TRBJ2-3, the full variable domain is EPEVTQTPSHQVTQMGQEVILRCVPISNHLYFYWYRQILGQKVEFLVSFYNNEISEKSEIFDDQFSVERPDGSNFTLKIRSTKLEDSAMYFCASSESGATDTQYFGPGTRLTVL.

V and J are TRBV10-1 and TRBJ2-5; TRBD2 matches 13 bases. V gave up 8 bases and J gave up 5 bases; unmatched junction bases: 5. Per the germline V gene, CDR1 is WNHNN and CDR2 is SYGVQD (reference sequence). CDR3 length: 14 residues. This CDR3 is CASPLAGGRETQYF. CDR3 nucleotide sequence: TGCGCCAGCCCACTAGCGGGAGGGCGCGAGACCCAGTACTTC.

The rearrangement joins TRBV7-2 to TRBJ1-1, with 7 bases that match TRBD1. This CDR3 contains 14 residues. V dropped 7 bases and J dropped 1; count of bases not matched to a gene: 6. Per germline, CDR1 SGHTA and CDR2 FQGNSA. CDR3 loop: CASTADRKNTEAFF. The CDR3 nucleotides are TGTGCCAGCACCGCGGACAGGAAGAACACTGAAGCTTTCTTT.

The V gene is TRBV5-4, the J gene TRBJ2-1; 7 nucleotides match TRBD1. The V gene end was trimmed by 0 bases and the J gene end by 0 bases; junction bases not matched to a gene: 9. CDR3 size: 18 residues. Germline-derived CDR1 and CDR2 are SGHNT and YYREEE (reference sequence). In nucleotides, the CDR3 is TGTGCCAGCAGCTTGGCGGGGATACAGGGGAGCTCCTACAATGAGCAGTTCTTC. This translates into CASSLAGIQGSSYNEQFF.

This chain links TRBV5-1 with TRBJ1-1; D call uncertain. V lost 1 base and J 4 bases, leaving 11 bases between the germline ends. Germline V gene sequence: CDR1 SGHRS, CDR2 YFSETQ. CDR3 length equals 14 residues. CDR3 sequence: CASSLFGVGTEAFF. As DNA, the CDR3 is TGCGCCAGCAGCTTGTTCGGGGTTGGCACTGAAGCTTTCTTT.

The chain employs TRBV25-1 and TRBJ2-7, with 8 bases aligning to TRBD2. The CDR3 is made up of 14 amino acids. Germline CDR1 reads MGHDK; CDR2 reads SYGVNS. Trimming took 8 bases from V and 3 from J; bases not matched to a gene: 9. CDR3 residues: CASGGIGTSYEQYF. Here the CDR3 DNA reads TGTGCCAGCGGAGGAATCGGGACTAGCTACGAGCAGTACTTC.

The chain couples TRBV29-1 to TRBJ2-5; 15 bases are shared with TRBD2. This CDR3 has 20 residues. V gave up 3 bases and J gave up 5 bases; unmatched junction bases: 19. From germline, CDR1 is SQVTM and CDR2 ANQGSEA. In DNA, the CDR3 is TGCAGCGTTGAGGCCAGAAGAGGGACTAGCGGGAGGTTACAGGGGGAGACCCAGTACTTC. Its translation: CSVEARRGTSGRLQGETQYF.

The chain is built from TRBV5-5 and TRBJ1-2; D call uncertain. Trimming stripped 4 bases from V and 4 bases from J, with 17 bases between. The CDR3 is 15 residues long. Looked up from germline, CDR1 is SGHKS and CDR2 is YYEKEE (reference sequence). CDR3 in DNA: TGTGCCAGCAGCCCCAGAGAACAGCCGCTCTATGGCTACACCTTC. As protein: CASSPREQPLYGYTF.

This chain joins TRBV19 and TRBJ2-1; 9 positions agree with TRBD2. Germline V CDR1 and CDR2: LNHDA, SQIVND (reference sequence). The trim removed 7 bases at V and 10 bases at J, leaving 5 bases unmatched. The CDR3 totals 12 residues. The CDR3 nucleotides are TGTGCCAGTACCCTCGGGACTAGCGAGCAGTTCTTC. This gives the protein CASTLGTSEQFF.

The chain recombines TRBV7-9 with TRBJ2-7, with 9 bases aligning to TRBD1. The CDR3 contains 15 residues. Per germline, CDR1 SEHNR and CDR2 FQNEAQ (reference sequence). J was trimmed by 9 bases and V by 4 bases; bases with no gene match: 13. The CDR3 sequence is CASSWTGAGPDGQYF. The CDR3 DNA is TGTGCCAGCAGCTGGACAGGGGCCGGCCCTGATGGGCAGTACTTC.

The rearrangement links TRBV6-6 to TRBJ2-7, with 9 bases that match TRBD2. The CDR3 totals 15 residues. With V trimmed by 8 bases and J by 7 bases, 15 bases remained unmatched. Germline CDR1 and CDR2: MNHNY and SVGAGI (reference sequence). CDR3 sequence reads: CASLGGVAGDREQYF. As DNA, the CDR3 is TGTGCCAGCCTCGGCGGGGTAGCGGGAGATCGGGAGCAGTACTTC.

CDR3 DNA: TGCGCCAGCAGCAGGGGTAGTAATCAGCCCCAGCATTTT. Its translation is CASSRGSNQPQHF. The genes are TRBV4-3 and TRBJ1-5, with D possibly being TRBD1 (5 bases). CDR3 length equals 13 residues. Germline V gene sequence: CDR1 LGHNA, CDR2 YSLEER. V lost 5 bases and J lost 4, with 9 bases in between.

The chain is built from TRBV5-1 and TRBJ2-1, with 9 bases identical to TRBD2. Trimming cost V 5 bases and J 7 bases; bases outside gene matches: 16. The CDR3 length is 17 residues. The germline CDR1 and CDR2 sequences are SGHRS and YFSETQ. CDR3 loop: CASRPPGTSPRGNEQFF. CDR3 DNA: TGCGCCAGCAGACCACCCGGGACTAGCCCGAGGGGTAATGAGCAGTTCTTC.

Turning to this clone: One junction end disagrees with the germline gene, perhaps due to a read error. The chain combines TRBV27 with TRBJ2-1, with D perhaps matching TRBD1 (5 bases). The CDR3 has 12 residues. CDR1 is MNHEY, CDR2 SMNVEV, per germline (reference sequence). The CDR3 loop reads CASSLDGAKHLF. For the CDR3, the DNA is TGTGCCAGCAGTTTAGATGGGGCCAAACATCTCTTC.

The CDR3 nucleotides are TGTGCCAGCAGCGTCCAAGCCCAGACTAGCGGGAACACCGGGGAGCTGTTTTTT. Its protein product is CASSVQAQTSGNTGELFF. The chain employs TRBV9 and TRBJ2-2; 9 positions agree with TRBD2. Losses at the gene ends were 2 bases for V and 1 base for J; bases not matched to a gene: 9. The length of the CDR3 is 18 residues. Per germline, CDR1 SGDLS and CDR2 YYNGEE. The whole variable domain, filled in from reference TRBV9 and TRBJ2-2, reads DSGVTQTPKHLITATGQRVTLRCSPRSGDLSVYWYQQSLDQGLQFLIQYYNGEERAKGNILERFSAQQFPDLHSELNLSSLELGDSALYFCASSVQAQTSGNTGELFFGEGSRLTVL.

The rearrangement joins TRBV6-1 to TRBJ2-1; TRBD1 matches at 9 bases. The CDR3 is 13 residues long. V was clipped by 9 bases and J by 3 bases; unmatched bases: 3. Per germline, CDR1 MNHNS and CDR2 SASEGT. CDR3 loop: CASPGQGYNEQFF. In nucleotides, the CDR3 is TGTGCCAGTCCGGGACAGGGCTACAATGAGCAGTTCTTC.

This clone was counted a single time. The V call is TRBV12-2, the J call TRBJ2-1; the listed D gene, TRBD2, was not tested against the DNA. TRBV12-2 is labeled a pseudogene. The CDR3 loop spans 18 amino acids. Here the CDR3 DNA reads TGTGCAAGTCGCTTCGGGACTAGCGGGAGAGCTTGGGACAATGAGCAGTTCTTC. Protein sequence: CASRFGTSGRAWDNEQFF.

The chain employs TRBV7-9 and TRBJ2-7; 10 nucleotides match TRBD2. Germline V lookup: CDR1 SEHNR, CDR2 FQNEAQ (reference sequence). This CDR3 is 15 amino acids long. With V trimmed by 5 bases and J by 1 base, 5 bases remained unmatched. CDR3 nucleotide sequence: TGTGCCAGCAGCCCGGGACTAGCGAGGTCCTACGAGCAGTACTTC. Translated: CASSPGLARSYEQYF.